The source of this TCR beta chain is a study of blood T cell repertoires in COVID-19. As processed by the authors: Amplification of reference gene primers provided the estimated nucleated cell counts. The data were produced by immunoSEQ multiplex PCR, yet TCRdb's version contains in-frame clones alone and is incomplete. The DNA gave D and trimming, while V, J and clone size come from that table. The sample has fewer than 350,000 clones, 85% seen once; the top ten hold 2.5% to 3%. Two negative PCRs, clearance, or symptom resolution had been documented for recovered Cohort 3 donors. Sequencing was carried out using PBMCs or T cells enriched from blood (not recorded which). This receptor was taken from a woman between 50 and 59 years old who had recovered from COVID-19.

CDR3 in amino acids: CASSATVDYGYTF. The CDR3 region has the DNA TGTGCCAGCAGCGCGACAGTAGACTATGGCTACACCTTC. This chain links TRBV9 with TRBJ1-2; possibly TRBD1 for D (5 bases). The CDR3 loop spans 13 amino acids. V was shortened by 3 bases and J by 3 bases, with 9 bases between the two germline ends. In germline, CDR1 is SGDLS, CDR2 YYNGEE.